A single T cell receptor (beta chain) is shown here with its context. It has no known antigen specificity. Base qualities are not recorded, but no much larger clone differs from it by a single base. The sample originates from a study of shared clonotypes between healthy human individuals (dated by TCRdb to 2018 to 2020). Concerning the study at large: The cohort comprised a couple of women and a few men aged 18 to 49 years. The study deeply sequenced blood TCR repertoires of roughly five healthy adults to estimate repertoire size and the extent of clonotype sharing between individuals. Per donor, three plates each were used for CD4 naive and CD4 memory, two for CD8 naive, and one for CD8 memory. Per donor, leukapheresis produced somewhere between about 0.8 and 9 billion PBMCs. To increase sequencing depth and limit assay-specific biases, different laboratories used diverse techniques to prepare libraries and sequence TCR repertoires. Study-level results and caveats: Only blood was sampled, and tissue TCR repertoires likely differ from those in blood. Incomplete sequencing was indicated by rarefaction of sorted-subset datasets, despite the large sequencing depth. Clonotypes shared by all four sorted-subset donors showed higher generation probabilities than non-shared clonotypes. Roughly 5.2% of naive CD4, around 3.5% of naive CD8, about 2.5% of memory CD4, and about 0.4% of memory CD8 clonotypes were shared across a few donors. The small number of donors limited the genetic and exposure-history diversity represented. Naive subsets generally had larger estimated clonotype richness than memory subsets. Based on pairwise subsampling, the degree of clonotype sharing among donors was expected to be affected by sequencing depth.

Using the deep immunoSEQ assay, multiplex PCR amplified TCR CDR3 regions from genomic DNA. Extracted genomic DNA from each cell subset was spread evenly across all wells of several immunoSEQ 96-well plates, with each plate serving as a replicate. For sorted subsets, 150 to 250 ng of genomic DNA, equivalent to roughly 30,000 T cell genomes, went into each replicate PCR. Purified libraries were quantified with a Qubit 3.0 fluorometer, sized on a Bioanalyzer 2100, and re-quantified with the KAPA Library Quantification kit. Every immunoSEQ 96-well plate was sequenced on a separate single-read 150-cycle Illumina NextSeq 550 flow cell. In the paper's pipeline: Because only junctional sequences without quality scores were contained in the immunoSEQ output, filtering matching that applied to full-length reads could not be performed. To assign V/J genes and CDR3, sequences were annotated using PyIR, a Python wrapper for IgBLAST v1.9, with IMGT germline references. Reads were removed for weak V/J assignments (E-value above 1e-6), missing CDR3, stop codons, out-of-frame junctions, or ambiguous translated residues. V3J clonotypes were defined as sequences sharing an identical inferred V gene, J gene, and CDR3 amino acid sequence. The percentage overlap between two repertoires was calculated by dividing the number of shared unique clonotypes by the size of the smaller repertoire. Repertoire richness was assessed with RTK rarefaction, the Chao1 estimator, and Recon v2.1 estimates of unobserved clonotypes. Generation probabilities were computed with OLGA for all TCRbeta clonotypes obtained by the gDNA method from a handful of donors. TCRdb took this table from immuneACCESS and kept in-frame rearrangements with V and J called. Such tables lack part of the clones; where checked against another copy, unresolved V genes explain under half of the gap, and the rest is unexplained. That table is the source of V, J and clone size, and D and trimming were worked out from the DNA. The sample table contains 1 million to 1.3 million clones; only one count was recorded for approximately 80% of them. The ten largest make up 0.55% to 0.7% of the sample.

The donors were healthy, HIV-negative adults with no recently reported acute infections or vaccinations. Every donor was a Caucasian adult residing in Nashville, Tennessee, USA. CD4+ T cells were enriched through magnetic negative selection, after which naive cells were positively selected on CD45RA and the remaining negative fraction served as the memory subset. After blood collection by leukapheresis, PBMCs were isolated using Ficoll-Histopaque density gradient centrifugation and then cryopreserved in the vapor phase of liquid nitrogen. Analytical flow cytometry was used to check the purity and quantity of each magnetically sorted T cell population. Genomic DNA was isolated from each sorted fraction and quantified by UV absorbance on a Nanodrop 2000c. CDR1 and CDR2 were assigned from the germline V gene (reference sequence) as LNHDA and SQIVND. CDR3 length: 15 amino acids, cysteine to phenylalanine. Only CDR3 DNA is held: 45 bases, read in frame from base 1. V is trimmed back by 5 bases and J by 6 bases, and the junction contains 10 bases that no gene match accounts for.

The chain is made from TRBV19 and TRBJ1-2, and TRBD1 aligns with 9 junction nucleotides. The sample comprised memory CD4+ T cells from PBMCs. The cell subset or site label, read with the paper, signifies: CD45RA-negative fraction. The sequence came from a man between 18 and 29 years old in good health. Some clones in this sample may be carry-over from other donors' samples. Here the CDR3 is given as CASSPRQGGLDGYTF. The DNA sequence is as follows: TGTGCCAGTAGTCCCCGACAGGGGGGCTTGGATGGCTACACCTTC.